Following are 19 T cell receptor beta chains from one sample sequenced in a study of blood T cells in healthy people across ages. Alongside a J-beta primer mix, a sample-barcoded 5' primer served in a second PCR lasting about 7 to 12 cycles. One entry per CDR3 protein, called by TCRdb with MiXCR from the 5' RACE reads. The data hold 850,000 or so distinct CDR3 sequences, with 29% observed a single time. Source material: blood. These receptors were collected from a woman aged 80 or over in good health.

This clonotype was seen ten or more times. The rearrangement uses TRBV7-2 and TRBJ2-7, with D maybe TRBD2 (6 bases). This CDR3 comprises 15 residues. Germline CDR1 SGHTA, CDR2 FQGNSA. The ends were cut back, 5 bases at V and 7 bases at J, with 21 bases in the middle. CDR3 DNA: TGTGCCAGCAGCCCGGAGGCGCGGGGCCTTGGTGAGCAGTACTTC. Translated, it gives CASSPEARGLGEQYF.

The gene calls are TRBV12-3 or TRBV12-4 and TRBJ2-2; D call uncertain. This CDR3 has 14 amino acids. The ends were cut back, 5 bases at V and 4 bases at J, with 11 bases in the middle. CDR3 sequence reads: CASSPGTSTGELFF. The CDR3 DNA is TGTGCCAGCAGTCCCGGCACAAGCACCGGGGAGCTGTTTTTT.

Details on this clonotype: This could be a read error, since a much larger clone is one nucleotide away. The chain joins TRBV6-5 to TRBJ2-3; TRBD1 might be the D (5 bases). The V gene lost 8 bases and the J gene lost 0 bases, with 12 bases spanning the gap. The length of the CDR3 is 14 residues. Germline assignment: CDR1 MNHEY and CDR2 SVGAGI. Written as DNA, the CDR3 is TGTGCCAGCGGAACGACAGCTAGCACAGATACGCAGTATTTT. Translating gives CASGTTASTDTQYF.

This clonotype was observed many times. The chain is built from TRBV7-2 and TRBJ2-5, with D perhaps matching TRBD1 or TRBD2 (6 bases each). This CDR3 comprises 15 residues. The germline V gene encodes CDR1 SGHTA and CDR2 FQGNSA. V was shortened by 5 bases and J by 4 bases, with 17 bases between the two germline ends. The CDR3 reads CASSTGRGRGETQYF. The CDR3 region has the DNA TGTGCCAGCAGCACCGGCCGGGGGCGAGGAGAGACCCAGTACTTC.

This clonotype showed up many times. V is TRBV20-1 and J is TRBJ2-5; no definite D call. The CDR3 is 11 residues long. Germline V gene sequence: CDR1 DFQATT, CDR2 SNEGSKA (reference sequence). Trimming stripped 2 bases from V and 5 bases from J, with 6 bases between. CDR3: CSARSSETQYF. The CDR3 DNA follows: TGCAGTGCTAGATCTTCGGAGACCCAGTACTTC.

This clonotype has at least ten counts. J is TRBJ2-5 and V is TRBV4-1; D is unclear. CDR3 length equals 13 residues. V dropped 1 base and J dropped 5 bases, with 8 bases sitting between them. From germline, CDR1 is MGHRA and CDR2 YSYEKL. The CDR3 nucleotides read TGCGCCAGCAGCCAAGTGCATGAGGAGACCCAGTACTTC. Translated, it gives CASSQVHEETQYF.

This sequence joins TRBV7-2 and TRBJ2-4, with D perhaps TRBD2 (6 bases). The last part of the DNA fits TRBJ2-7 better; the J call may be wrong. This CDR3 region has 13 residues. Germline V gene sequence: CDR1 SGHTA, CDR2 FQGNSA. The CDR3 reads CASSPTSTHEQYF. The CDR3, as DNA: TGTGCCAGCAGCCCGACTAGTACCCACGAGCAGTACTTC.

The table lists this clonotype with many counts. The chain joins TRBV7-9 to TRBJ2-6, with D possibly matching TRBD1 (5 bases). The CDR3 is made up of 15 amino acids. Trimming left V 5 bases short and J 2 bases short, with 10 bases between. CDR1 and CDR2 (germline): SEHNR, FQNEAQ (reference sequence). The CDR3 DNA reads TGTGCCAGCAGCCCCGAACAGGCTGGGGCCAACGTCCTGACTTTC. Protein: CASSPEQAGANVLTF.

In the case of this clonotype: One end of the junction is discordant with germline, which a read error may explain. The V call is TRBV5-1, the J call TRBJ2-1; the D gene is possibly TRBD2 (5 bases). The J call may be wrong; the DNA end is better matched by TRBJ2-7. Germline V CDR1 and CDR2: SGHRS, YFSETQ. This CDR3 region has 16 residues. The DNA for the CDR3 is TGCGCCAGCGGCTTGGATGGACTCAGCTCCTACAATGAGCAGTACTTC. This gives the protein CASGLDGLSSYNEQYF.

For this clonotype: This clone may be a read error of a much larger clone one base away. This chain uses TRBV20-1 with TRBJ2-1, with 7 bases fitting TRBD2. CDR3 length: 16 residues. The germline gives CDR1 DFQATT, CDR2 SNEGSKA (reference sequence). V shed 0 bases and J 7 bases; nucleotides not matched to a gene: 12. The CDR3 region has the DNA TGCAGTGCTAGAGAAAGGGGCGGGGGATCATGGAATGAGCAGTTCTTC. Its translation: CSARERGGGSWNEQFF.

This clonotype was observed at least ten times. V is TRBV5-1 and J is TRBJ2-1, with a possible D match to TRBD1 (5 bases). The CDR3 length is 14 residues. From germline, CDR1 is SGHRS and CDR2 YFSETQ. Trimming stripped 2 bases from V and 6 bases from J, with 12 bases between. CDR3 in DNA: TGCGCCAGCAGCTTTGACCAGGGATTCAATGAGCAGTTCTTC. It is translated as CASSFDQGFNEQFF. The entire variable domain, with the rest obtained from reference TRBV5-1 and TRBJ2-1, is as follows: KAGVTQTPRYLIKTRGQQVTLSCSPISGHRSVSWYQQTPGQGLQFLFEYFSETQRNKGNFPGRFSGRQFSNSRSEMNVSTLELGDSALYLCASSFDQGFNEQFFGPGTRLTVL.

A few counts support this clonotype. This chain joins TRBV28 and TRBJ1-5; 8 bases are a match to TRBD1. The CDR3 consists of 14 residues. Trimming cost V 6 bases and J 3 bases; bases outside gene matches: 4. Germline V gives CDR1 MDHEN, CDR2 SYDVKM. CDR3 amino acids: CASRGQAFNQPQHF. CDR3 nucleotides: TGTGCCAGCAGGGGACAGGCTTTCAATCAGCCCCAGCATTTT.

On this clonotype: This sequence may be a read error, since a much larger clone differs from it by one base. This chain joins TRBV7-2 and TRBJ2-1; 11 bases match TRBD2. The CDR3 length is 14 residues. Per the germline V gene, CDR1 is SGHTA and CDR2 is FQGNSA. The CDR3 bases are TGTGCCAGCAAACCAGGGACTAGCGGATATGAGCACTTCTTC. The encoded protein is CASKPGTSGYEHFF.

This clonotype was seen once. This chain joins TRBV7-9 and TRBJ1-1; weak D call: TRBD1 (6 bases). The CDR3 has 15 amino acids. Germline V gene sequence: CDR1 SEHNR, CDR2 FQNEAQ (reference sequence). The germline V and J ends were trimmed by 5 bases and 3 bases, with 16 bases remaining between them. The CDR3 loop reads CASSPWGGQDTEAFF. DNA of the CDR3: TGTGCCAGCAGCCCCTGGGGGGGGCAGGACACTGAAGCTTTCTTT.

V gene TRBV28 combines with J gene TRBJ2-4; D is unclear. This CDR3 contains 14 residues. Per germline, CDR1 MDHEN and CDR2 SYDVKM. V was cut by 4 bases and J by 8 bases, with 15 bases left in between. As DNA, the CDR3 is TGTGCCAGCAGTTCATGGCCGATAAGCCACATTCAGTACTTC. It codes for CASSSWPISHIQYF.

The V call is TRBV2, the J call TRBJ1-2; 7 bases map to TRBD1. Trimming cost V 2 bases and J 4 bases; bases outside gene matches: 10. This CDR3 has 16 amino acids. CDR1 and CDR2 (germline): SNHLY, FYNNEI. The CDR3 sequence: CASSESGGVVPYGYTF. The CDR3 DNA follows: TGTGCCAGCAGTGAATCAGGGGGTGTGGTCCCCTATGGCTACACCTTC.

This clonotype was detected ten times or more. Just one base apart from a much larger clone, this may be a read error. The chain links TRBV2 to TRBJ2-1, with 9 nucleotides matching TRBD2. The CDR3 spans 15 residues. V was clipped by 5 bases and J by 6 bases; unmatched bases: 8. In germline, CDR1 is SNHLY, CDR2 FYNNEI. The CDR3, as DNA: TGTGCCAGCAGTAGGGAGACTAGCGGCCGCAATGAGCAGTTCTTC. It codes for CASSRETSGRNEQFF.

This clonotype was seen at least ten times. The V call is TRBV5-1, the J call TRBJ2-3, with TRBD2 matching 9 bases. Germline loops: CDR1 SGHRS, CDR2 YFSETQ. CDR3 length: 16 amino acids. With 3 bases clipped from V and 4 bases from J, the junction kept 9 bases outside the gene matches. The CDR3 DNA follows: TGCGCCAGCAGCTCAACTCTAGCGGGGTCTTCAGATACGCAGTATTTT. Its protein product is CASSSTLAGSSDTQYF.

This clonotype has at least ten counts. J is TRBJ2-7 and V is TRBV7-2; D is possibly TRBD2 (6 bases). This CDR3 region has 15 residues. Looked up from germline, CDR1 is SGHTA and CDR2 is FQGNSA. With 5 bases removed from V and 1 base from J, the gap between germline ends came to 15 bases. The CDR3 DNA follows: TGTGCCAGCAGCACGGGGGTGCTCGGGTCCTACGAGCAGTACTTC. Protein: CASSTGVLGSYEQYF.